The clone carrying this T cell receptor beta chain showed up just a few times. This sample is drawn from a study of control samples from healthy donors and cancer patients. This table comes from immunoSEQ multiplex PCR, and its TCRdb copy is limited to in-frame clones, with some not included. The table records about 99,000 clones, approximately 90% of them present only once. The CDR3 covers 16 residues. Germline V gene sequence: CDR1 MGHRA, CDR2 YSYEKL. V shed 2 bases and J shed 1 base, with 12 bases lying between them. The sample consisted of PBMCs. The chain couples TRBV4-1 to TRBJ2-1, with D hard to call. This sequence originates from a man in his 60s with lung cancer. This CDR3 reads CASSQKGLTSYNEQFF. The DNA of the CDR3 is TGCGCCAGCAGCCAAAAAGGTCTGACTTCCTACAATGAGCAGTTCTTC.